This T cell receptor beta chain was obtained from a study of blood T cells in healthy people across ages. CDR3 length: 14 residues. The ends lost 2 bases at V and 4 bases at J; junction bases unmatched: 1. Germline CDR1 is MNHNS and CDR2 is SASEGT. Ten or more counts support this clonotype. Alongside a J-beta primer mix, a sample-barcoded 5' primer served in a second PCR lasting roughly 7 to 11 cycles. TCRdb ran MiXCR on the 5' RACE reads and lists one entry per CDR3 protein. The data show over 600,000 distinct CDR3 sequences, over 20% seen once. The rearrangement links TRBV6-1 to TRBJ2-5, with 10 bases fitting TRBD2. Sequencing was carried out using blood. This receptor was identified in a man between 65 and 85 years old in good health. The CDR3 DNA is TGTGCCAGCAGTGAACTAGCGGGAGTAGAGACCCAGTACTTC. As protein: CASSELAGVETQYF.